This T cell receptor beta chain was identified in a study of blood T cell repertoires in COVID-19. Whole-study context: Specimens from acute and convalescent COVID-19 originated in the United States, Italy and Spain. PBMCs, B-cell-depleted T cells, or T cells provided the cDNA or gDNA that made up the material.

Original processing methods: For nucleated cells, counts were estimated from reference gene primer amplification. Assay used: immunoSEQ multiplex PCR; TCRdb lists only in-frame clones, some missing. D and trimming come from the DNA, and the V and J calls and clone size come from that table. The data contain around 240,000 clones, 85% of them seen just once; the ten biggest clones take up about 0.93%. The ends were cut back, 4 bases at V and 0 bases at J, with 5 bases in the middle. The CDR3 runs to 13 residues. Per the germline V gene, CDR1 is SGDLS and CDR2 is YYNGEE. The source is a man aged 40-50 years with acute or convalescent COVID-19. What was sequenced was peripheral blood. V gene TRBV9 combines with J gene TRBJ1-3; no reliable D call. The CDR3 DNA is TGTGCCAGCAGCCCTGTCTCTGGAAACACCATATATTTT. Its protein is CASSPVSGNTIYF.